The 22 T cell receptor beta chains below were found in one sample sequenced in a study of blood T cells in healthy people across ages. It was with a sample-barcoded 5' primer and a J-beta primer mix that a second PCR of about 7 to 12 cycles was run. TCRdb recomputed calls from the 5' RACE reads with MiXCR, one row per CDR3 protein. This sample has 1.5 million to 2 million distinct CDR3 sequences; about two fifths occur once, and the top ten carry under 30%. The sample comprised blood. The receptor set was obtained from a human donor in good health.

The genes are TRBV9 and TRBJ2-3, with D perhaps matching TRBD2 (6 bases). The V end was cut by 7 bases, the J end by 2 bases, with 14 bases between. Germline V gene data show CDR1 as SGDLS and CDR2 as YYNGEE. CDR3 length: 14 residues. For the CDR3, the DNA is TGTGCCAGCGCAATCGGGGGAAACACAGATACGCAGTATTTT. It is translated as CASAIGGNTDTQYF.

This clonotype was seen a few times. The chain uses TRBV6-5 and TRBJ2-3; maybe TRBD2 (6 bases). Germline lookup yields CDR1 MNHEY and CDR2 SVGAGI. The CDR3 totals 19 residues. Trimming stripped 1 base from V and 2 bases from J, with 22 bases between. The CDR3 region is CASSYFVHEAGRNTDTQYF. CDR3 coding DNA: TGTGCCAGCAGTTACTTCGTCCATGAGGCGGGGCGTAACACAGATACGCAGTATTTT.

The rearrangement links TRBV6-6 to TRBJ2-7; 9 bases line up with TRBD1. The CDR3 loop spans 17 amino acids. V trimming: 2 bases; J trimming: 7 bases; junction bases outside the gene matches: 15. CDR1 and CDR2 from the germline V gene are MNHNY and SVGAGI (reference sequence). CDR3 coding DNA: TGTGCCAGCAGTTACCCAAACCCGGGACAGGGTTACAATGAGCAGTACTTC. Its translation: CASSYPNPGQGYNEQYF.

The J gene is TRBJ2-1, the V gene TRBV29-1, with 10 bases matching TRBD1. Germline-derived CDR1 and CDR2 are SQVTM and ANQGSEA. J was trimmed by 8 bases and V by 7 bases; bases with no gene match: 2. This CDR3 spans 11 amino acids. The CDR3 region has the DNA TGCAGCGCTGACAGGGGGCATGAGCAGTTCTTC. This encodes CSADRGHEQFF.

This clonotype came up once. The CDR3 end shows no conserved phenylalanine or tryptophan, and so a read error is likely. The chain couples TRBV6-5 to TRBJ1-2; D call uncertain. Trimming stripped 6 bases from V and 0 bases from J, with 8 bases between. The CDR3 extends over 13 amino acids. The germline gives CDR1 MNHEY, CDR2 SVGAGI. The CDR3 reads CASSMDTNYGYTL. CDR3 nucleotides: TGTGCCAGCAGCATGGATACTAACTATGGCTACACCCTC.

About this clonotype itself: This may stem from a read error, because a much larger clone lies one nucleotide away. This chain connects TRBV6-2 or TRBV6-3 to TRBJ2-7; the D is unclear. TRBJ2-5 explains the end of the DNA better; the J call may be wrong. The CDR3 length is 14 residues. Germline values: CDR1 MNHEY, CDR2 SVGEGT. The CDR3 DNA sequence: TGTGCCAGCAGTTACTACGGCGCAGGAGAGACCCAGTACTTC. Translation: CASSYYGAGETQYF.

On this clonotype itself: A much larger clone lies a single base off, so this may be a read error. J is TRBJ2-1 and V is TRBV11-2; tentative D call: TRBD2 (6 bases). The V end was cut by 4 bases, the J end by 8 bases, with 15 bases between. The length of the CDR3 is 14 residues. Germline-derived CDR1 and CDR2 are SGHAT and FQNNGV. CDR3 residues: CASSSRYREDEQFF. In DNA, the CDR3 is TGTGCCAGCAGCTCAAGGTATAGGGAGGATGAGCAGTTCTTC.

V usage is TRBV7-2 and J usage is TRBJ2-1; no clear D. The CDR3 sequence is 13 residues long. The ends were cut back, 4 bases at V and 9 bases at J, with 13 bases in the middle. Germline CDR1 SGHTA, CDR2 FQGNSA. CDR3 in amino acids: CASSSFRAAEQFF. In DNA form, the CDR3 reads TGTGCCAGCAGCTCCTTTCGGGCAGCTGAGCAGTTCTTC.

This clonotype showed up just a few times. The rearrangement uses TRBV4-3 and TRBJ2-1, with D tentatively TRBD1 or TRBD2 (5 bases each). The CDR3 has 16 amino acids. The germline V gene has CDR1 LGHNA and CDR2 YSLEER. Trimming removed 2 bases at V and 8 bases at J, with 19 bases between. The DNA for the CDR3 is TGCGCCAGCAGCCAATTTTCAGGGAGCAGGTTATATGAGCAGTTCTTC. Translation gives CASSQFSGSRLYEQFF.

The gene calls are TRBV15 and TRBJ2-1; no reliable D call. The end of the DNA fits TRBJ2-7 better, so the J call may be wrong. In germline, CDR1 is LNHNV, CDR2 YYDKDF (reference sequence). This CDR3 contains 13 residues. In DNA form, the CDR3 reads TGTGCCACCAGCAGAGATCTCCACAATGAGCAGTACTTC. Residues: CATSRDLHNEQYF.

In the case of this clonotype: One end of the junction varies from germline; a read error may be responsible. The chain recombines TRBV4-1 with TRBJ2-7, with 13 positions matching TRBD2. There are 15 residues in the CDR3. The germline V gene encodes CDR1 MGHRA and CDR2 YSYEKL. CDR3 residues: CVSSHRLAGGYEQYF. The CDR3 nucleotides are TGCGTCAGCAGCCACCGACTAGCGGGGGGCTACGAGCAGTACTTC.

This clonotype was seen a handful of times. The CDR3 here is CASSFTGTGENEQFF. Here the CDR3 DNA reads TGTGCCAGCAGCTTCACCGGGACAGGGGAAAATGAGCAGTTCTTC. V and J are TRBV7-3 and TRBJ2-1; 10 bases are a match to TRBD1. Germline assignment: CDR1 SGHTA and CDR2 FQGTGA. Trimming took 3 bases from V and 7 from J; bases not matched to a gene: 6. This CDR3 is built from 15 residues.

The chain couples TRBV4-1 to TRBJ2-5; D perhaps matches TRBD1 (5 bases). CDR1 MGHRA and CDR2 YSYEKL come from the germline V gene. V was shortened by 0 bases and J by 5 bases, with 13 bases between the two germline ends. This CDR3 region has 15 residues. For the CDR3, the DNA is TGCGCCAGCAGCCAAGATCAGGGCCCGGCGGAGACCCAGTACTTC. It specifies CASSQDQGPAETQYF.

The chain recombines TRBV5-1 with TRBJ2-1, with 7 bases identical to TRBD1. J lost 3 bases, V lost 4 bases, and 10 bases had no gene match. This CDR3 is built from 16 residues. From germline, CDR1 is SGHRS and CDR2 YFSETQ. In nucleotides, the CDR3 is TGCGCCAGCAGCGAGACCGGGACAGTCCTCTACAATGAGCAGTTCTTC. Translated, it gives CASSETGTVLYNEQFF. The full variable domain, its missing parts supplied by reference TRBV5-1 and TRBJ2-1, is KAGVTQTPRYLIKTRGQQVTLSCSPISGHRSVSWYQQTPGQGLQFLFEYFSETQRNKGNFPGRFSGRQFSNSRSEMNVSTLELGDSALYLCASSETGTVLYNEQFFGPGTRLTVL.

This chain uses TRBV20-1 with TRBJ2-5; 7 nucleotides match TRBD1. V dropped 5 bases and J dropped 1; count of bases not matched to a gene: 10. The V gene's germline CDR1 is DFQATT and CDR2 SNEGSKA (reference sequence). The CDR3 loop spans 15 amino acids. Written as DNA, the CDR3 is TGCAGTGCTCCCGAGACAGGGAACCCCCAAGAGACCCAGTACTTC. Residues: CSAPETGNPQETQYF.

The gene calls are TRBV4-1 and TRBJ1-4, with D possibly matching TRBD1 (5 bases). The ends were cut back, 0 bases at V and 7 bases at J, with 12 bases in the middle. This CDR3 region has 15 residues. Germline lookup yields CDR1 MGHRA and CDR2 YSYEKL. This CDR3 is CASSQDRGVGEKLFF. CDR3 DNA: TGCGCCAGCAGCCAAGATCGAGGGGTCGGTGAAAAACTGTTTTTT.

The CDR3 sequence is CASSQVDGPYQPQHF. In nucleotides, the CDR3 is TGCGCCAGCAGCCAAGTTGATGGACCTTATCAGCCCCAGCATTTT. This chain uses TRBV4-1 with TRBJ1-5, with D unresolved. CDR1 MGHRA and CDR2 YSYEKL come from the germline V gene. The CDR3 is made up of 15 amino acids. Trimming shortened V by 1 base and J by 5 bases, and 12 bases separated the two germline ends.

This chain links TRBV5-1 with TRBJ2-2; D gene ambiguous. The V gene lost 1 base and the J gene lost 4 bases, with 5 bases spanning the gap. The CDR3 loop spans 13 amino acids. Germline V gives CDR1 SGHRS, CDR2 YFSETQ. CDR3 bases: TGCGCCAGCAGCTTGTGGGGCACCGGGGAGCTGTTTTTT. Translating it yields CASSLWGTGELFF.

The gene calls are TRBV6-2 or TRBV6-3 and TRBJ1-2; no reliable D call. Germline V lookup: CDR1 MNHEY, CDR2 SVGEGT. Trimming cost V 5 bases and J 0 bases, with 10 bases left between them. The CDR3 contains 14 residues. The CDR3: CASSISGTNYGYTF. The CDR3 DNA is TGTGCCAGCAGTATCTCCGGGACTAACTATGGCTACACCTTC.

This clonotype was seen only a few times. This chain joins TRBV3-1 and TRBJ2-1; D assignment may be TRBD1 or TRBD2 (6 bases each). This CDR3 is built from 13 residues. The germline V gene encodes CDR1 LGHDT and CDR2 YNNKEL (reference sequence). Trimming left V 10 bases short and J 5 bases short, with 15 bases between. CDR3 sequence: CATLRGVDNEQFF. Here the CDR3 DNA reads TGTGCCACGCTGAGGGGGGTGGACAATGAGCAGTTCTTC.

This chain connects TRBV12-3 or TRBV12-4 to TRBJ2-5; 10 positions match TRBD2. There are 17 residues in the CDR3. V was pared by 3 bases and J by 5 bases, with 12 bases of the junction left unmatched. The CDR3 DNA follows: TGTGCCAGCAGTTTTTTCACTAGCGGGGTCTCTAAGGAGACCCAGTACTTC. Protein sequence: CASSFFTSGVSKETQYF.

This clonotype was found a few times. The CDR3 DNA is TGTGCCAGCAGCACGTACAGGGGCTACGAGCAGTACTTC. Protein sequence: CASSTYRGYEQYF. The chain recombines TRBV7-2 with TRBJ2-7, with 7 bases that match TRBD1. V lost 5 bases to trimming and J lost 3 bases; unmatched junction nucleotides: 4. The CDR3 sequence is 13 residues long. CDR1 and CDR2 from the germline V gene are SGHTA and FQGNSA.